This entry describes one TCR beta chain. Measured with immunoSEQ multiplex PCR; TCRdb has only the in-frame clones, and not every one. The repertoire has around 23,000 clones, roughly 82% of them found once; the top ten carry over 30%. This specimen belongs to a study of OX40 agonist ivuxolimab in advanced cancers. Study summary: Dose-escalation patients had hepatocellular carcinoma, melanoma, renal cell or head and neck cancer.

Specimen: CD4+ or CD8+ T cells sorted from blood, collected in a trial of the OX40 agonist ivuxolimab. This TCR came from an adult with an advanced solid tumor such as melanoma, head and neck, liver or kidney cancer.

CDR3 protein: CASSLLANEQFF. The CDR3 DNA follows: TGTGCCAGCAGCCTTCTAGCGAATGAGCAGTTCTTC. The V call is TRBV5-4, the J call TRBJ2-1; possibly TRBD2 for D (6 bases). The CDR3 is 12 amino acids. The germline V gene has CDR1 SGHNT and CDR2 YYREEE (reference sequence). V was trimmed by 4 bases and J by 7 bases, leaving 9 bases between them.